One and the same sample provided the 8 T cell receptor beta chains below, sequenced in a study of monozygotic twins with inflammatory bowel disease. From the 5' RACE reads, TCRdb lists one entry per CDR3 protein and no DNA. This sample carries about 160,000 distinct CDR3 sequences, with 2% to 2.5% going to the ten biggest clones. Sequenced input: blood. Receptors were obtained from a human donor with ulcerative colitis or Crohn's disease, or a healthy co-twin of an affected twin (not recorded which).

CDR3 sequence reads: CASSLFRVYGYTF. The chain couples TRBV5-1 to TRBJ1-2; TCRdb picks TRBD1, but there is no DNA to check that call. The CDR3 length is 13 residues. In germline, CDR1 is SGHRS, CDR2 YFSETQ.

V usage is TRBV15 and J usage is TRBJ2-1; lacking DNA, the TRBD1 call made by TCRdb goes unchecked. This CDR3 comprises 14 residues. Germline loops: CDR1 LNHNV, CDR2 YYDKDF (reference sequence). The CDR3 reads CATSKTGVENEQFF.

The chain has TRBV3-1 and TRBJ1-2; TCRdb's assignment of TRBD1 cannot be checked, as there is no DNA. CDR1 is LGHDT, CDR2 YNNKEL, per germline (reference sequence). CDR3 size: 17 residues. This chain's CDR3 is CASSVSDTELGLYGYTF. Supplemented by reference TRBV3-1 and TRBJ1-2, the full variable domain reads DTAVSQTPKYLVTQMGNDKSIKCEQNLGHDTMYWYKQDSKKFLKIMFSYNNKELIINETVPNRFSPKSPDKAHLNLHINSLELGDSAVYFCASSVSDTELGLYGYTFGSGTRLTVV.

This chain uses TRBV4-2 with TRBJ2-3; TCRdb selects TRBD1, and the lack of DNA leaves this call unchecked. Germline CDR1 LGHNA, CDR2 YNFKEQ. The CDR3 consists of 15 residues. CDR3 region: CASSQAGQGGDTQYF.

This rearrangement joins TRBV18 to TRBJ2-5; TCRdb picks TRBD2, but there is no DNA to check that call. The CDR3 contains 16 residues. In germline, CDR1 is KGHSH, CDR2 LQKENI. CDR3 in amino acids: CASSPGTSGSRETQYF.

This chain uses TRBV28 with TRBJ1-1. Germline V lookup: CDR1 MDHEN, CDR2 SYDVKM. CDR3 length: 12 amino acids. CDR3 region: CASSLRWAEAFF.

The V gene is TRBV20-1, the J gene TRBJ2-1; the D call of TRBD2 rests on TCRdb alone, since no DNA is present to check it. Germline CDR1 and CDR2: DFQATT and SNEGSKA (reference sequence). This CDR3 contains 15 residues. The CDR3 is CSARHRREWYNEQFF.

This chain links TRBV11-2 with TRBJ2-3; TCRdb names TRBD1, which stays unverified in the absence of DNA. This CDR3 comprises 15 residues. Germline-derived CDR1 and CDR2 are SGHAT and FQNNGV. Here the CDR3 reads CASSWPRQGSDTQYF.